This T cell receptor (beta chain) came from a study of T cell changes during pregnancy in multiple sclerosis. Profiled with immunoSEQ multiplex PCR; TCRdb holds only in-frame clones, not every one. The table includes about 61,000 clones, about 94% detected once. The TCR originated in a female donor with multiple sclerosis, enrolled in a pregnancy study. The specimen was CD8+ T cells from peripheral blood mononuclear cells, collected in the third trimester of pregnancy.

The CDR3 is CASSQGAGGPYEQYF. CDR3 in DNA: TGTGCCAGTAGCCAGGGAGCGGGAGGGCCCTACGAGCAGTACTTC. The chain combines TRBV19 with TRBJ2-7; 10 positions agree with TRBD2. Germline CDR1 LNHDA, CDR2 SQIVND (reference sequence). The V and J ends lost 6 bases and 2 bases, in that order; junction bases with no gene match: 7. The CDR3 has 15 residues.